This is a list of T cell receptor beta chains from one sample in a study of T cell responses to AZD1222 COVID-19 vaccine. Sequenced by immunoSEQ multiplex PCR; TCRdb stores in-frame clones only, minus some. The data show approximately 180,000 clones, over 80% seen once. Sequencing used peripheral blood, obtained 28 days after the second dose of the MenACWY control vaccine. These receptors originate from an adult who received the MenACWY meningococcal vaccine as a control. Both conserved end residues are part of each CDR3.

J gene	V gene	CDR3 protein
TRBJ2-7	TRBV7-2	CASGSPTTPYEQYF
TRBJ2-7	TRBV6-5	CAIGGTGGYEQYF
TRBJ1-1	TRBV4-2	CASSQVPGVNTEAFF
TRBJ2-7	TRBV25-1	CASSELGVTYEQYF
TRBJ2-7	TRBV20-1	CSASAGAPYEQYF
TRBJ1-1	TRBV30	CAWSVTSVNTEAFF
TRBJ2-1	TRBV14	CASSYDPGTLMGYNEQFF
TRBJ1-4	TRBV3-1/TRBV3-2	CASSQPGGNEKLFF
TRBJ2-2	TRBV7-2	CASSPGTTNTGELFF
TRBJ2-2	TRBV4-1	CASSPIVKGGSGELFF
TRBJ2-7	TRBV7-2	CASSLGPGGRDSSGMYF
TRBJ1-1	TRBV27	CASRQQGENTEAFF
TRBJ1-2	TRBV7-9	CASSLGAPTNYGYTF
TRBJ1-2	TRBV6-5	CAAGTLYGYTF
TRBJ2-1	TRBV2	CASSGQGLGGGEQFF
TRBJ2-7	TRBV10-2	CASRGTSGVEGDEQYF
TRBJ2-1	TRBV7-8	CASSLLGQGNGNEQFF
TRBJ1-2	TRBV2	CASSWWEYNYGYTF
TRBJ2-1	TRBV6-5	CASKTGDEQFF
TRBJ1-1	TRBV5-1	CASSLEQNTEAFF
TRBJ2-1	TRBV10-2	CASSYTSYNEQFF
TRBJ2-7	TRBV21-1	CASSKTLGAHEQYF
TRBJ1-3	TRBV27	CASRTGPSGNTIYF
TRBJ1-5	TRBV28	CASSPPGQGNHQPQHF
TRBJ1-2	TRBV4-3	CASSRDRANYGYTF
TRBJ1-2	TRBV20-1	CSGGENTF
TRBJ2-4	TRBV18	CASSPPVYRGAAKNIQYF
TRBJ2-1	TRBV24-1	CATSVGTGRDEQFF
TRBJ1-6	TRBV2	CASSLGPNSPLHF
TRBJ1-1	TRBV10-3	CAITDPGQGRMNTEAFF
TRBJ2-2	TRBV13	CASSRSGAPNTGELFF
TRBJ2-1	TRBV7-2	CASSRSGTYNNEQFF
TRBJ1-6	TRBV30	CAWSPQGYSPLHF
TRBJ2-3	TRBV10-3	CASSGTGRLDTQYF
TRBJ1-1	TRBV5-4	CASSQDTTMNTEAFF
TRBJ1-2	TRBV28	CASSSNRARYTF
TRBJ2-5	TRBV28	CASSWTGLKETQYF
TRBJ2-7	TRBV6-1	CASSWDRGHYEQYF
TRBJ2-1	TRBV18	CASSPVASFSGQFF
TRBJ2-2	TRBV7-7	CASSPFSGAASGELFF
TRBJ1-2	TRBV30	CAWSQAGRTGYTF
TRBJ1-6	TRBV7-2	CASSLEGPGRPLHF
TRBJ1-1	TRBV2	CASHQAFF
TRBJ1-3	TRBV30	CAWSNLRSGNTIYF
TRBJ2-3	TRBV10-3	CAISESSAGGVTDTQYF
TRBJ1-1	TRBV18	CASSPPGLHLGAFF
TRBJ1-1	TRBV19	CASSLTLWDPREAFF
TRBJ2-2	TRBV29-1	CSVGLGAGELFF
TRBJ1-2	TRBV19	CASSPPDNYGYTF
TRBJ1-5	TRBV20-1	CSASDQKGQGWNQPQHF
TRBJ1-1	TRBV5-1	CASSLGTQGGAEAFF
TRBJ1-5	TRBV18	CASSPMETGGGQPQHF
TRBJ1-4	TRBV18	CASSPGGTTNEKLFF
TRBJ2-5	TRBV28	CASRLRGVWETQYF
TRBJ1-2	TRBV6-6	CASSFGTDYGYTF